Listed below are T cell receptor beta chains from one sample, sequenced in a study of T cells after yellow fever vaccination. Using its own MiXCR run on the 5' RACE reads, TCRdb lists one record per CDR3 protein. The sample consists of some 300,000 distinct CDR3 sequences, less than 9.5% of them appearing once. Sequences were derived from CD4+ T cells sorted from PBMCs, sampled 5 days after the yellow fever booster vaccination. These TCRs come from a young man who received the YFV17D yellow fever vaccine. Both conserved end residues are part of each CDR3. The D gene is left open where the match is weak. Only part of the rows carry a size: once, few, many, or a class if the clone is expanded.

V: TRBV20-1; size: few; D: NA; J: TRBJ1-2; CDR3: CSARDDNYGYTF; DNA: TGCAGTGCCCGGGACGATAACTATGGCTACACCTTC
V: TRBV20-1; size: many; D: TRBD2; J: TRBJ2-5; CDR3: CSAPMAGVKTQYF; DNA: TGCAGTGCCCCGATGGCGGGGGTCAAGACCCAGTACTTC
V: TRBV11-2; size: NA; D: NA; J: TRBJ1-1; CDR3: CASSRVGLSGSGAFF; DNA: TGTGCCAGCAGCCGGGTGGGGTTGTCAGGGTCGGGAGCTTTCTTT
V: TRBV5-8; size: NA; D: NA; J: TRBJ2-3; CDR3: CASSSQSGTDTQYF; DNA: TGTGCCAGCAGTTCCCAGTCCGGCACAGATACGCAGTATTTT
V: TRBV5-1; size: many; D: NA; J: TRBJ2-1; CDR3: CASSLGLDEQFF; DNA: TGCGCCAGCAGCTTGGGTCTGGATGAGCAGTTCTTC
V: TRBV5-4; size: NA; D: NA; J: TRBJ1-3; CDR3: CASSLEAASGNTIYF; DNA: TGTGCCAGCAGCTTGGAGGCAGCCTCTGGAAACACCATATATTTT
V: TRBV18; size: many; D: NA; J: TRBJ2-2; CDR3: CASSETGELFF; DNA: TGTGCCAGCTCAGAAACCGGGGAGCTGTTTTTT
V: TRBV10-3; size: NA; D: NA; J: TRBJ2-3; CDR3: CAISEESSSDTQYF; DNA: TGTGCCATCAGTGAGGAGTCTAGCTCAGATACGCAGTATTTT
V: TRBV6-1; size: NA; D: NA; J: TRBJ2-5; CDR3: CASSEWGPQETQYF; DNA: TGTGCCAGCAGTGAATGGGGGCCCCAAGAGACCCAGTACTTC
V: TRBV4-1; size: NA; D: TRBD2; J: TRBJ2-1; CDR3: CASSQVPLKRGPNEQFF; DNA: TGCGCCAGCAGCCAAGTTCCACTCAAGCGGGGGCCGAATGAGCAGTTCTTC
V: TRBV6-2/TRBV6-3; size: few; D: TRBD2; J: TRBJ2-3; CDR3: CASGTSRDTQYF; DNA: TGTGCCAGCGGGACTAGTCGGGATACGCAGTATTTT
V: TRBV15; size: NA; D: TRBD1; J: TRBJ2-3; CDR3: CATSRGGQGAHTQYF; DNA: TGTGCCACCAGCAGAGGGGGACAGGGGGCGCATACGCAGTATTTT
V: TRBV12-3/TRBV12-4; size: NA; D: NA; J: TRBJ1-2; CDR3: CASSPITDEGYTF; DNA: TGTGCCAGCAGCCCCATCACCGATGAGGGCTACACCTTC
V: TRBV7-8; size: few; D: TRBD1; J: TRBJ2-1; CDR3: CASRGTVYDADNEQFF; DNA: TGTGCCAGCAGGGGGACAGTTTACGACGCGGACAATGAGCAGTTCTTC
V: TRBV15; size: few; D: TRBD1; J: TRBJ1-1; CDR3: CATSRKQGWNTEAFF; DNA: TGTGCCACCAGCAGGAAACAGGGGTGGAACACTGAAGCTTTCTTT
V: TRBV5-1; size: NA; D: TRBD1; J: TRBJ2-6; CDR3: CACSLMGQLSGANVMTF; DNA: TGCGCCTGCAGCTTAATGGGACAGCTATCTGGGGCCAACGTCATGACTTTC
V: TRBV4-3; size: many; D: NA; J: TRBJ1-6; CDR3: CASSQAPSDGGSPLHF; DNA: TGCGCCAGCAGCCAAGCCCCCAGCGACGGCGGTTCACCCCTCCACTTT
V: TRBV7-6; size: NA; D: NA; J: TRBJ1-5; CDR3: CASSRGGGGQPQHF; DNA: TGTGCCAGCAGCCGAGGCGGGGGTGGCCAGCCCCAGCATTTT
V: TRBV5-1; size: few; D: TRBD1; J: TRBJ1-2; CDR3: CASSGGTVDGGYTF; DNA: TGCGCCAGCAGCGGGGGGACAGTCGACGGCGGCTACACCTTC
V: TRBV7-6; size: few; D: NA; J: TRBJ2-1; CDR3: CASSFQAEQFF; DNA: TGTGCCAGCAGCTTTCAGGCTGAGCAGTTCTTC
V: TRBV20-1; size: NA; D: TRBD1; J: TRBJ1-6; CDR3: CSASGGGQGTSPLHF; DNA: TGCAGTGCTAGCGGGGGGGGACAGGGGACTTCACCCCTCCACTTT
V: TRBV5-1; size: few; D: NA; J: TRBJ2-3; CDR3: CASSLFSSSTDTQYF; DNA: TGCGCCAGCAGCTTGTTTAGCTCAAGCACAGATACGCAGTATTTT
V: TRBV28; size: few; D: TRBD2; J: TRBJ2-3; CDR3: CASSSPGGTTDTQYF; DNA: TGTGCCAGCAGTTCCCCGGGGGGAACCACAGATACGCAGTATTTT
V: TRBV12-3/TRBV12-4; size: few; D: TRBD2; J: TRBJ2-5; CDR3: CASRPTGRGDSVSQYF; DNA: TGTGCCAGTAGACCAACCGGGCGGGGGGACTCGGTGTCCCAGTACTTC
V: TRBV7-2; size: NA; D: TRBD1; J: TRBJ2-1; CDR3: CASTRPGQVNEQFF; DNA: TGTGCCAGCACCCGTCCGGGACAGGTCAATGAGCAGTTCTTC
V: TRBV7-9; size: few; D: NA; J: TRBJ2-1; CDR3: CASSLAGTGDNEQFF; DNA: TGTGCCAGCAGCTTAGCGGGAACAGGAGACAATGAGCAGTTCTTC
V: TRBV4-2; size: few; D: NA; J: TRBJ1-2; CDR3: CASSQDRAYGYGYTF; DNA: TGTGCCAGCAGCCAAGACAGGGCCTACGGATATGGCTACACCTTC